This T cell receptor (beta chain) stems from a study of immune reconstitution after stem cell transplant in scleroderma. Trimming left V 6 bases short and J 1 base short, with 12 bases between. The CDR3 runs 14 residues. Germline-derived CDR1 and CDR2 are ENHRY and SYGVKD. Via MiXCR, TCRdb re-called the RT-PCR reads, giving one row per CDR3 protein. The table shows 1,500 to 2,000 distinct CDR3 sequences, with under 4.5% occurring only once. By share, this clonotype ranks as medium-sized. This receptor was taken from a male donor with systemic sclerosis. The chain combines TRBV10-3 with TRBJ1-1; D ambiguous. This sample was obtained before or after autologous hematopoietic stem cell transplantation (not recorded which). CDR3 sequence reads: CAISITFGNTEAFF. In DNA form, the CDR3 reads TGTGCCATCAGCATAACTTTCGGGAACACTGAAGCTTTCTTT.